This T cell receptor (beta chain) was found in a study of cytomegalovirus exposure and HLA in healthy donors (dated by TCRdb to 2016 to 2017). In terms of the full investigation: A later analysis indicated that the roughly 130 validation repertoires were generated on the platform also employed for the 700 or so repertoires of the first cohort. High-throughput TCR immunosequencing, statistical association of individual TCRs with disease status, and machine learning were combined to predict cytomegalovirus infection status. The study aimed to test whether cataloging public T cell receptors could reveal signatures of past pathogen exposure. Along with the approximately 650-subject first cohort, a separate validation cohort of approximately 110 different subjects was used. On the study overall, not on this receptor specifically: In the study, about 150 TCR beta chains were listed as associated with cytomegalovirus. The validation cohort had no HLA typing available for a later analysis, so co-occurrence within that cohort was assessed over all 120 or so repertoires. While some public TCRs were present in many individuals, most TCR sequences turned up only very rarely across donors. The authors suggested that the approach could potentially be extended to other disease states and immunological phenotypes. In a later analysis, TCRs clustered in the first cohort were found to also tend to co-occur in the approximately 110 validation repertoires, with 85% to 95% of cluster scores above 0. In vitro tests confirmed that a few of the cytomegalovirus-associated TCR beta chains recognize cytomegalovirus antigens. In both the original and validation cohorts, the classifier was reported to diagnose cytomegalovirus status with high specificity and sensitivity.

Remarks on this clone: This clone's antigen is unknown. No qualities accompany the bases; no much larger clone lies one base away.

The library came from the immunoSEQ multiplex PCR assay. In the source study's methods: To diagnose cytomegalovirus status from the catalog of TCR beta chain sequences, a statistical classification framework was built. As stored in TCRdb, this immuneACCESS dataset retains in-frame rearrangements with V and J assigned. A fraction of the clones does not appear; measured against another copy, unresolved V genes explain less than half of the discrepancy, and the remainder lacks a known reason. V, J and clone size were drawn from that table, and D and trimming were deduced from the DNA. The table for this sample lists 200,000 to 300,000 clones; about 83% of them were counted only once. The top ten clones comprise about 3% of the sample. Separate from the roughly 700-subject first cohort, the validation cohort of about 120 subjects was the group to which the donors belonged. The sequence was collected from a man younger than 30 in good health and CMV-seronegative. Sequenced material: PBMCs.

The nucleotides are TGCGCCAGCAGCCCCACTAGCGGGCGGCCAGATACGCAGTATTTT. It translates as CASSPTSGRPDTQYF. This chain joins TRBV4-1 to TRBJ2-3; TRBD2 fits 9 bases in the junction. The germline V and J ends show losses of 4 bases and 4 bases respectively, and no gene match explains 6 bases of the junction. Measured from the cysteine to the phenylalanine, the CDR3 is 15 residues long. Only the CDR3 DNA stays, 45 bases, in frame from base 1. As encoded in the germline V gene, CDR1 is MGHRA while CDR2 is YSYEKL.